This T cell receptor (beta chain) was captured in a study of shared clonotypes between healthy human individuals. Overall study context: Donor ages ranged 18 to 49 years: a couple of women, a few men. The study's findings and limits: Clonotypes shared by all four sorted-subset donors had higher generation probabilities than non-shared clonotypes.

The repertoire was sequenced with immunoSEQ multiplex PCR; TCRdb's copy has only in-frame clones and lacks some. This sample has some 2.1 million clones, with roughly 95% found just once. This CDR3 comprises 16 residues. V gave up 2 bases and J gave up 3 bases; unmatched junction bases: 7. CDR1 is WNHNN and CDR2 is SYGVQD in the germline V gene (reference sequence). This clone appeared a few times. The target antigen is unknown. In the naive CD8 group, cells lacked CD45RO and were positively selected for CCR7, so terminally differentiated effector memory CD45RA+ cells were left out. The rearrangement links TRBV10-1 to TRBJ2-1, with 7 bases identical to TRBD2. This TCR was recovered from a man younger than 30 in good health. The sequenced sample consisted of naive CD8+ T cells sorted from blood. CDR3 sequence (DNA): TGCGCCAGCAGTGAGGGTGGAGCGGGACTCTACAATGAGCAGTTCTTC. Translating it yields CASSEGGAGLYNEQFF.